Listed below are T cell receptor beta chains from one sample, sequenced in a study of radiotherapy plus CTLA-4 blockade in lung cancer. The table came from immunoSEQ multiplex PCR; TCRdb's copy has only in-frame clones and leaves some out. The repertoire holds 40,000 or so clones, 60% to 80% seen once, with roughly 10% in the top ten. Sequenced here: peripheral blood, sampled from a patient treated with radiotherapy plus ipilimumab. These receptors all stem from a human donor with non-small cell lung cancer who had stable disease on radiotherapy plus ipilimumab. The conserved cysteine and the conserved F or W are not part of the CDR3 here. The order of the fields is V gene, J gene, CDR3 protein.

v_call: TRBV30; j_call: TRBJ2-7; cdr3_aa: AWSVNRGYEQY
v_call: TRBV19; j_call: TRBJ1-5; cdr3_aa: ASSIETGRFNQPQH
v_call: TRBV7-9; j_call: TRBJ1-1; cdr3_aa: ASSFRNTEAF
v_call: TRBV28; j_call: TRBJ1-1; cdr3_aa: ASIPTLNTEAF
v_call: TRBV19; j_call: TRBJ1-2; cdr3_aa: ASSAYRDGYT
v_call: TRBV5-1; j_call: TRBJ1-3; cdr3_aa: ASSPGQGFSGNTIY
v_call: TRBV6-1; j_call: TRBJ1-2; cdr3_aa: ASRQTGRGNYGYT
v_call: TRBV29-1; j_call: TRBJ1-1; cdr3_aa: SVLVSGGTEAF
v_call: TRBV7-8; j_call: TRBJ1-6; cdr3_aa: ASSLRDTYNSPLH
v_call: TRBV5-5; j_call: TRBJ2-7; cdr3_aa: ASSHRYISGQGGYEQY
v_call: TRBV19; j_call: TRBJ1-6; cdr3_aa: AAARTGFYNSPPH
v_call: TRBV7-2; j_call: TRBJ2-7; cdr3_aa: ASSLVGTGGYNEQY
v_call: TRBV14; j_call: TRBJ2-2; cdr3_aa: ASSPHTLTGELF
v_call: TRBV30; j_call: TRBJ2-1; cdr3_aa: AWSTGQVNNEQF
v_call: TRBV29-1; j_call: TRBJ1-2; cdr3_aa: SVEDSWQNLYGYT
v_call: TRBV27; j_call: TRBJ2-2; cdr3_aa: ASTPVVGAMRTGELF
v_call: TRBV21-1; j_call: TRBJ2-5; cdr3_aa: ASSLTCGGSRETQY
v_call: TRBV11-2; j_call: TRBJ2-3; cdr3_aa: ASSFGTGRTDTQY
v_call: TRBV30; j_call: TRBJ1-6; cdr3_aa: ACTRDRGFYNSPLH
v_call: TRBV7-6; j_call: TRBJ1-2; cdr3_aa: ASSFGDREGYT
v_call: TRBV5-4; j_call: TRBJ1-1; cdr3_aa: ASSVDSYTEAF
v_call: TRBV2; j_call: TRBJ2-7; cdr3_aa: ASSTGLAREQY
v_call: TRBV19; j_call: TRBJ1-5; cdr3_aa: ASSIHPGKGHQPQH
v_call: TRBV4-1; j_call: TRBJ2-3; cdr3_aa: ASSQGFRGRDTQY
v_call: TRBV2; j_call: TRBJ2-1; cdr3_aa: ASSVSVKQGDEQF
v_call: TRBV21-1; j_call: TRBJ1-5; cdr3_aa: ASSNGNRGRRQPQH
v_call: TRBV7-9; j_call: TRBJ2-7; cdr3_aa: ASSLAGTGGIYEQY
v_call: TRBV4-1; j_call: TRBJ1-1; cdr3_aa: ASSQGTGGWSEAF
v_call: TRBV27; j_call: TRBJ1-2; cdr3_aa: ASSLSGGGYGYT
v_call: TRBV9; j_call: TRBJ1-1; cdr3_aa: ASSPYPTGMNTEAF
v_call: TRBV15; j_call: TRBJ1-3; cdr3_aa: ANSLGGGNTIY
v_call: TRBV19; j_call: TRBJ2-2; cdr3_aa: ASSHKQGTGELF
v_call: TRBV30; j_call: TRBJ1-2; cdr3_aa: AWSEMGLGYT
v_call: TRBV19; j_call: TRBJ2-7; cdr3_aa: ASSITSGVRFYEQY